The T cell receptor (beta chain) described here comes from a study of blood T cell repertoires in COVID-19. The method was immunoSEQ multiplex PCR; TCRdb's version includes in-frame clones alone and lacks a portion of them. The sample has 90,000 or so clones, more than 70% seen once. The trim removed 6 bases at V and 3 bases at J, leaving 5 bases unmatched. CDR1 and CDR2 (germline): LNHDA, SQIVND (reference sequence). The CDR3 is 14 residues long. The rearrangement joins TRBV19 to TRBJ1-2, with 9 positions matching TRBD1. This clonotype originated in a human donor in a cohort sampled during active COVID-19. The sample consisted of peripheral blood. As DNA, the CDR3 is TGTGCCAGTAGGACGGGACAGGGAGACTATGGCTACACCTTC. As protein: CASRTGQGDYGYTF.